The next 24 T cell receptor beta chains were all read from a single sample in a study of T cells in Graves' hyperthyroidism and ophthalmopathy. TCR beta CDR3 region amplification was performed from RNA transcripts. First-round RT-PCR with HTBI primers amplified the TCR CDR3 region. TCRdb independently ran MiXCR on the multiplex PCR reads; one entry per CDR3 protein. Among about 500,000 distinct CDR3 sequences listed, more than 15% were seen once. Sequencing was performed on blood. Receptors originate from a woman between 18 and 29 years old with Graves' ophthalmopathy.

This clonotype was picked up many times. The chain links TRBV6-1 to TRBJ1-1; D gene ambiguous. Trimming took 6 bases from V and 1 from J, leaving 12 bases between them. The CDR3 spans 14 residues. Germline lookup yields CDR1 MNHNS and CDR2 SASEGT. In DNA, the CDR3 is TGTGCCAGCAGCACGAGGCAGCAGAACACTGAAGCTTTCTTT. Encoded protein: CASSTRQQNTEAFF.

The table lists this clonotype with many counts. The chain combines TRBV4-1 with TRBJ1-1, with D unclear. V lost 0 bases and J 1 base, leaving 12 bases between the germline ends. From germline, CDR1 is MGHRA and CDR2 YSYEKL. This CDR3 is built from 16 residues. The CDR3, as DNA: TGCGCCAGCAGCCAAGACCCACAGCAGACGAACACTGAAGCTTTCTTT. The encoded protein is CASSQDPQQTNTEAFF.

This clonotype was picked up one time. The gene calls are TRBV6-1 and TRBJ2-1, with 11 nucleotides matching TRBD2. The CDR3 totals 15 residues. CDR1 MNHNS and CDR2 SASEGT come from the germline V gene. With V trimmed by 3 bases and J by 5 bases, 3 bases remained unmatched. The CDR3 sequence is CASSDSGRGNNEQFF. In nucleotides, the CDR3 is TGTGCCAGCAGTGATAGCGGGAGGGGGAACAATGAGCAGTTCTTC.

The CDR3 DNA follows: TGTGCCAGCAGCCAAGGGGACAGGGACGACTATGGCTACACCTTC. It yields the protein CASSQGDRDDYGYTF. This chain uses TRBV4-2 with TRBJ1-2; 9 bases map to TRBD1. The CDR3 contains 15 residues. Germline V gives CDR1 LGHNA, CDR2 YNFKEQ. The trim removed 1 base at V and 3 bases at J, leaving 3 bases unmatched.

This clonotype was counted between two and nine times. The rearrangement links TRBV3-1 to TRBJ2-1, with 9 bases fitting TRBD2. With V trimmed by 4 bases and J by 5 bases, 18 bases remained unmatched. CDR3 length: 19 residues. Germline CDR1 reads LGHDT; CDR2 reads YNNKEL (reference sequence). CDR3 nucleotides: TGTGCCAGCAGCCCGCGCGGACACTTTAGCGGGAGCGCAAACAATGAGCAGTTCTTC. This translates into CASSPRGHFSGSANNEQFF.

At least ten counts were recorded for this clonotype. CDR3 bases: TGTGCCAGCAGTTCGCCGCAGGGGGGCAATCAGCCCCAGCATTTT. Amino acid sequence: CASSSPQGGNQPQHF. The chain has TRBV28 and TRBJ1-5, with 7 nucleotides matching TRBD1. Germline V gene sequence: CDR1 MDHEN, CDR2 SYDVKM. The J segment lost 2 bases and the V segment lost 4 bases, leaving 5 bases of the junction unmatched. There are 15 residues in the CDR3.

This clonotype came up many times. This rearrangement joins TRBV28 to TRBJ2-5; D possibly corresponds to TRBD1 (5 bases). From germline, CDR1 is MDHEN and CDR2 SYDVKM. Trimming pared 3 bases from V and 7 bases from J, leaving 24 bases between. The CDR3 spans 17 residues. The CDR3 here is CASSLSGFPNFEGTQYF. For the CDR3, the DNA is TGTGCCAGCAGTTTGTCAGGGTTCCCCAATTTTGAAGGGACCCAGTACTTC.

At least ten counts were recorded for this clonotype. One junction end disagrees with the germline gene, perhaps due to a read error. This chain links TRBV6-1 with TRBJ1-5; D perhaps matches TRBD1 (5 bases). This CDR3 comprises 15 residues. Germline V CDR1 and CDR2: MNHNS, SASEGT. The CDR3 sequence: CASSEGTVVNQPQHF. In nucleotides, the CDR3 is TGTGCCAGCAGCGAAGGGACCGTTGTTAATCAGCCCCAGCATTTT.

This clonotype has just a few counts. The V and J genes are TRBV19 and TRBJ1-2; 10 bases agree with TRBD1. Losses at the gene ends were 3 bases for V and 2 bases for J; bases not matched to a gene: 6. Per the germline V gene, CDR1 is LNHDA and CDR2 is SQIVND (reference sequence). The CDR3 consists of 16 residues. CDR3 protein: CASSIFRGQGNYGYTF. The DNA of the CDR3 is TGTGCCAGTAGTATTTTCCGGGGACAGGGGAACTATGGCTACACCTTC.

This clonotype came up many times. V usage is TRBV28 and J usage is TRBJ2-3; TRBD2 matches at 8 bases. This CDR3 has 17 amino acids. Germline trimming cut 6 bases from V and 2 bases from J; bases unmatched to any gene: 13. The germline CDR1 and CDR2 sequences are MDHEN and SYDVKM. Here the CDR3 reads CASSSPGGAEATDTQYF. The DNA of the CDR3 is TGTGCCAGCAGCTCCCCGGGGGGGGCAGAAGCCACAGATACGCAGTATTTT.

Ten or more counts support this clonotype. The V call is TRBV6-1, the J call TRBJ1-2; possible D gene TRBD1, 6 bases. Germline CDR1 and CDR2: MNHNS and SASEGT. The CDR3 is 15 amino acids. Trimming took off 10 bases at V and 5 bases at J, with 23 bases between the two ends. CDR3 nucleotides: TGTGCCACCAACCCAGTCCCGGACAGTGCATATGGCTACACCTTC. Translation gives CATNPVPDSAYGYTF.

This clonotype was recorded once. A much more abundant neighbour one base away suggests this may be a read error. This chain joins TRBV6-2 or TRBV6-3 and TRBJ2-7, with 9 nucleotides matching TRBD1. The CDR3 length is 14 residues. From germline, CDR1 is MNHEY and CDR2 SVGEGT. DNA for the CDR3: TGTGTCAGCAGTGCTACAGGGGGCTATTACGAGCAGTACTTC. This gives the protein CVSSATGGYYEQYF.

This clonotype was recorded at least ten times. The rearrangement joins TRBV28 to TRBJ2-3; 9 positions match TRBD2. CDR1 and CDR2 (germline): MDHEN, SYDVKM. The junction had 21 bases not matched to a gene; V was cut back by 6 bases and J by 2 bases. This CDR3 is built from 20 residues. Here the CDR3 reads CASSQPLVPLSGRFTDTQYF. The CDR3 nucleotides are TGTGCCAGCAGCCAACCACTGGTTCCCCTTAGCGGGAGATTCACAGATACGCAGTATTTT.

There are a few counts of this clonotype. The J gene is TRBJ2-6, the V gene TRBV9, with TRBD2 as a possible D gene (6 bases). The CDR3 loop spans 19 amino acids. V dropped 4 bases and J dropped 0 bases, with 20 bases sitting between them. Per the germline V gene, CDR1 is SGDLS and CDR2 is YYNGEE. DNA of the CDR3: TGTGCCAGCAGCCCACAACCCCTGGGACTGAACTCTGGGGCCAACGTCCTGACTTTC. It encodes CASSPQPLGLNSGANVLTF.

This clonotype was recorded at least ten times. This chain joins TRBV28 and TRBJ1-5, with unresolved D. CDR3 size: 15 residues. The V gene lost 5 bases and the J gene lost 4 bases, with 15 bases spanning the gap. Germline-derived CDR1 and CDR2 are MDHEN and SYDVKM. CDR3 sequence (DNA): TGTGCCAGCAGTCTCGGCGGCCAGAAGAATCAGCCCCAGCATTTT. This gives the protein CASSLGGQKNQPQHF.

This clonotype was observed at least ten times. V usage is TRBV5-1 and J usage is TRBJ1-4; TRBD1 matches 10 bases. CDR1 is SGHRS and CDR2 is YFSETQ in the germline V gene. V lost 4 bases to trimming and J lost 7 bases; unmatched junction nucleotides: 4. The CDR3 runs 14 residues. The CDR3 here is CASSAGQGSEKLFF. Written as DNA, the CDR3 is TGCGCCAGCAGCGCGGGACAGGGGAGTGAAAAACTGTTTTTT.

This clonotype was seen repeatedly, ten times or more. The chain combines TRBV20-1 with TRBJ2-7, with 9 bases that match TRBD2. V lost 0 bases, J lost 0 bases, and 3 bases stayed unmatched. Per germline, CDR1 DFQATT and CDR2 SNEGSKA (reference sequence). This CDR3 is built from 15 residues. The CDR3 DNA reads as TGCAGTGCTAGAGATCCTAGCGGGATCTCCTACGAGCAGTACTTC. Protein: CSARDPSGISYEQYF.

The chain is built from TRBV5-1 and TRBJ2-3; 8 positions match TRBD2. In germline, CDR1 is SGHRS, CDR2 YFSETQ. The CDR3 totals 16 residues. With V trimmed by 0 bases and J by 5 bases, 8 bases remained unmatched. The CDR3 DNA reads as TGCGCCAGCAGCTTGGCCCTTCGGGAGGGAGAAGATACGCAGTATTTT. This sequence encodes CASSLALREGEDTQYF.

This clonotype has ten or more counts. The chain couples TRBV30 to TRBJ2-5; TRBD2 is a possible D gene (6 bases). Looked up from germline, CDR1 is GTSNPN and CDR2 is SVGIG (reference sequence). This CDR3 spans 14 amino acids. V shed 3 bases and J shed 2 bases, with 13 bases lying between them. The chain's CDR3 is CAWSPGRAQETQYF. The CDR3 DNA is TGTGCCTGGAGCCCCGGGAGAGCGCAAGAGACCCAGTACTTC.

The sample holds a few counts of this clonotype. This chain connects TRBV5-8 to TRBJ1-5, with D uncertain. CDR3 length: 14 residues. Germline assignment: CDR1 SGHTS and CDR2 YDEGEE. Trimming removed 4 bases at V and 4 bases at J, with 12 bases between. The CDR3, as DNA: TGTGCCAGCAGCGTGGGTTGGGAGAATCAGCCCCAGCATTTT. This sequence encodes CASSVGWENQPQHF.

This sequence joins TRBV10-3 and TRBJ1-6, with 7 bases matching TRBD1. Trimming cost V 8 bases and J 11 bases; bases outside gene matches: 9. The CDR3 runs to 13 residues. Germline V CDR1 and CDR2: ENHRY, SYGVKD. DNA of the CDR3: TGTGCCATCGGCCGGGACAGAGAAACACCCCTCCACTTT. Its translation is CAIGRDRETPLHF.

This clonotype has a count of ten or more. This chain uses TRBV10-1 with TRBJ2-7; TRBD1 aligns across 9 bases. This CDR3 is 18 amino acids long. V gave up 2 bases and J gave up 5 bases; unmatched junction bases: 16. CDR1 and CDR2 from the germline V gene are WNHNN and SYGVQD (reference sequence). CDR3 in amino acids: CASSEPRDRVIFGHEQYF. The CDR3 DNA reads TGCGCCAGCAGTGAGCCCCGGGACAGGGTAATTTTCGGACACGAGCAGTACTTC.

This clonotype appeared many times. The chain joins TRBV7-2 to TRBJ1-1, with D unresolved. Trimming took 8 bases from V and 1 from J, leaving 14 bases between them. Germline V gene sequence: CDR1 SGHTA, CDR2 FQGNSA. The CDR3 length is 14 residues. Written as DNA, the CDR3 is TGTGCCAGCGCGGGTGGCCAGTCGAACACTGAAGCTTTCTTT. Residues: CASAGGQSNTEAFF.

Details on this clonotype: A read error may be the cause here, since a much bigger clone is one base away. The J gene is TRBJ2-1, the V gene TRBV7-6, with TRBD2 as a possible D gene (6 bases). This CDR3 has 13 amino acids. Germline lookup yields CDR1 SGHVS and CDR2 FNYEAQ. CDR3 amino acids: CSSSLGGVNEQFF. In nucleotides, the CDR3 is TGTTCCAGCAGCTTAGGAGGGGTCAATGAGCAGTTCTTC.